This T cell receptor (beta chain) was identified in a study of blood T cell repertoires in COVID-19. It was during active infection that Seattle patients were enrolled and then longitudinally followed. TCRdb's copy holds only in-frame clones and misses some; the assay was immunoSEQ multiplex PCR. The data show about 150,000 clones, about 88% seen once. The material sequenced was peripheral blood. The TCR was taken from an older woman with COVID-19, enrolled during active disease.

For the CDR3, the DNA is TGTGCCAGTACCAGCGGACCGAGCACAGATACGCAGTATTTT. This sequence encodes CASTSGPSTDTQYF. The chain couples TRBV19 to TRBJ2-3, with D possibly being TRBD2 (5 bases). Trimming took 7 bases from V and 0 from J, leaving 11 bases between them. The CDR3 is 14 residues long. Germline values: CDR1 LNHDA, CDR2 SQIVND (reference sequence).